The 9 T cell receptor beta chains below all came from one sample that was sequenced in a study of shared clonotypes between healthy human individuals. In the naive CD8 group, cells lacked CD45RO and were positively selected for CCR7, so terminally differentiated effector memory CD45RA+ cells were left out. Profiling relied on immunoSEQ multiplex PCR, and the TCRdb table lists in-frame clones only, not all of them. Of some 740,000 clones in the sample, about 92% were seen once. The sequenced sample was naive CD8+ T cells sorted from blood. The receptor set was obtained from a man aged 25 to 40 in good health.

The CDR3 here is CASSVAGGTTYNEQFF. The CDR3 nucleotides read TGTGCCAGCAGCGTAGCGGGGGGGACGACTTACAATGAGCAGTTCTTC. The chain couples TRBV9 to TRBJ2-1; TRBD2 aligns across 8 bases. With V trimmed by 0 bases and J by 4 bases, 6 bases remained unmatched. Germline values: CDR1 SGDLS, CDR2 YYNGEE. CDR3 length: 16 amino acids. Combining the CDR3 with reference TRBV9 and TRBJ2-1 gives the whole variable domain DSGVTQTPKHLITATGQRVTLRCSPRSGDLSVYWYQQSLDQGLQFLIQYYNGEERAKGNILERFSAQQFPDLHSELNLSSLELGDSALYFCASSVAGGTTYNEQFFGPGTRLTVL.

The chain joins TRBV7-9 to TRBJ2-7; D not certain. The CDR3 is 17 residues long. Germline values: CDR1 SEHNR, CDR2 FQNEAQ (reference sequence). V shed 5 bases and J shed 2 bases, with 22 bases lying between them. CDR3 sequence (DNA): TGTGCCAGCAGCCCAGAGGCCGGGCATACCCTCGCCTACGAGCAGTACTTC. Protein product: CASSPEAGHTLAYEQYF. Full variable domain (remainder filled in from reference TRBV7-9 and TRBJ2-7): DTGVSQNPRHKITKRGQNVTFRCDPISEHNRLYWYRQTLGQGPEFLTYFQNEAQLEKSRLLSDRFSAERPKGSFSTLEIQRTEQGDSAMYLCASSPEAGHTLAYEQYFGPGTRLTVT.

The CDR3: CASSSGTSGRTAYEQYF. Written as DNA, the CDR3 is TGCGCCAGCAGCTCCGGGACTAGCGGGAGGACGGCCTACGAGCAGTACTTC. The chain recombines TRBV5-1 with TRBJ2-7; 15 bases are shared with TRBD2. After removal of 3 bases from V and 2 bases from J, the junction contained 6 bases not matched to a gene. Germline V gene sequence: CDR1 SGHRS, CDR2 YFSETQ. The CDR3 contains 17 residues.

This chain uses TRBV13 with TRBJ2-3, with D possibly being TRBD2 (5 bases). This CDR3 is 15 amino acids long. Trimming removed 1 base from V and 2 bases from J, with 10 bases in between. Germline lookup yields CDR1 PRHDT and CDR2 FYEKMQ (reference sequence). Here the CDR3 reads CASSLVLGDTDTQYF. In DNA form, the CDR3 reads TGTGCCAGCAGCTTAGTGCTCGGGGACACAGATACGCAGTATTTT.

On this clone itself: This same CDR3 is encoded by further DNA sequences in the sample. This sequence joins TRBV7-9 and TRBJ2-7; no clear D gene. The CDR3 has 12 residues. The V end lost 0 bases, the J end lost 4 bases, and 4 bases lay between the germline ends. Germline V gene data show CDR1 as SEHNR and CDR2 as FQNEAQ (reference sequence). The CDR3 nucleotides read TGTGCCAGCAGCTTAGCCCTATACGAGCAGTACTTC. Its protein product is CASSLALYEQYF.

The chain has TRBV2 and TRBJ2-1; D is uncertain. The V and J ends lost 6 bases and 5 bases respectively, with 8 bases between them. CDR1 and CDR2 (germline): SNHLY, FYNNEI. The CDR3 is 12 residues long. The CDR3 DNA follows: TGTGCCAGCAGCTACATGGACAATGAGCAGTTCTTC. It codes for CASSYMDNEQFF. Drawing the rest from reference TRBV2 and TRBJ2-1, the complete variable domain is EPEVTQTPSHQVTQMGQEVILRCVPISNHLYFYWYRQILGQKVEFLVSFYNNEISEKSEIFDDQFSVERPDGSNFTLKIRSTKLEDSAMYFCASSYMDNEQFFGPGTRLTVL.

The genes are TRBV10-3 and TRBJ2-1, with D unclear. In germline, CDR1 is ENHRY, CDR2 SYGVKD. V lost 2 bases and J lost 6, with 14 bases in between. This CDR3 has 15 residues. DNA for the CDR3: TGTGCCATCAGTGAGAGCTCATACCCGGGCAATGAGCAGTTCTTC. It translates to CAISESSYPGNEQFF.

CDR3 nucleotides: TGTGCCAGTAGTATAGAGGGAGGGACTAGCGGGAATCAGGCCTACGAGCAGTACTTC. This translates into CASSIEGGTSGNQAYEQYF. The genes are TRBV19 and TRBJ2-7; 13 bases match TRBD2. CDR1 and CDR2 from the germline V gene are LNHDA and SQIVND (reference sequence). J gave up 2 bases and V 0 bases, and 10 bases lay outside the gene matches. The CDR3 sequence is 19 residues long.

The V and J genes are TRBV27 and TRBJ2-7; D is ambiguous. Germline-derived CDR1 and CDR2 are MNHEY and SMNVEV (reference sequence). The CDR3 extends over 13 amino acids. Trimming cost V 2 bases and J 3 bases, with 8 bases left between them. CDR3 DNA sequence: TGTGCCAGCAGTTTAGGAAGGTACTACGAGCAGTACTTC. It encodes CASSLGRYYEQYF.